The next 29 T cell receptor beta chains were all read from a single sample in a study of cytomegalovirus exposure and HLA in healthy donors. Primers included in the PCR were 60 Vbeta and 13 Jbeta primers. Assay: immunoSEQ multiplex PCR; the TCRdb copy retains only in-frame clones and omits some. The table shows about 140,000 clones, with approximately 84% occurring only once. Material for sequencing was PBMCs. The receptors derive from a man younger than 40 in good health and CMV-seropositive.

This clone was recorded only once. The chain links TRBV11-3 to TRBJ2-1, with 7 bases aligning to TRBD1. Trimming cost V 5 bases and J 4 bases; bases outside gene matches: 8. This CDR3 spans 15 amino acids. Per the germline V gene, CDR1 is SGHNT and CDR2 is YENEEA. CDR3 DNA sequence: TGTGCCAGCAGCACCCGACAGGGCGATTACAATGAGCAGTTCTTC. Translating gives CASSTRQGDYNEQFF. The full variable domain, in which reference TRBV11-3 and TRBJ2-1 provide the parts outside the CDR3, is EAGVVQSPRYKIIEKKQPVAFWCNPISGHNTLYWYLQNLGQGPELLIRYENEEAVDDSQLPKDRFSAERLKGVDSTLKIQPAELGDSAVYLCASSTRQGDYNEQFFGPGTRLTVL.

The rearrangement joins TRBV7-8 to TRBJ1-1; D is unclear. Between the trimmed V and J ends, which lost 3 bases and 1 base, there was a span of 6 bases. Germline V CDR1 and CDR2: SGHVS, FQNEAQ. The CDR3 contains 13 residues. For the CDR3, the DNA is TGTGCCAGCAGCTTTCCAGGGAACACTGAAGCTTTCTTT. Translation: CASSFPGNTEAFF. The full variable domain, in which reference TRBV7-8 and TRBJ1-1 provide the parts outside the CDR3, is GAGVSQSPRYKVAKRGQDVALRCDPISGHVSLFWYQQALGQGPEFLTYFQNEAQLDKSGLPSDRFFAERPEGSVSTLKIQRTQQEDSAVYLCASSFPGNTEAFFGQGTRLTVV.

This clone was detected once. The rearrangement uses TRBV12-5 and TRBJ2-7; TRBD2 might be the D (5 bases). V was clipped by 5 bases and J by 13 bases, with 30 bases between them. Germline values: CDR1 LGHNT, CDR2 FRNRAP. The length of the CDR3 is 16 residues. The CDR3 coding sequence is TGTGCTAGTGGTCCGGAGATCGCGGGCCCCGGTCGGGCGGAATACTTC. Translating it yields CASGPEIAGPGRAEYF.

The rearrangement links TRBV9 to TRBJ2-1; TRBD2 agrees at 12 bases. Trimming removed 4 bases from V and 7 bases from J; junction bases left unmatched: 6. CDR1 and CDR2 (germline): SGDLS, YYNGEE. CDR3 length: 15 residues. CDR3 nucleotides: TGTGCCAGCAGCCTGACTAGCGGGAGCATGAATGAGCAGTTCTTC. Its protein is CASSLTSGSMNEQFF. Based on the CDR3 plus reference TRBV9 and TRBJ2-1, the full variable domain is DSGVTQTPKHLITATGQRVTLRCSPRSGDLSVYWYQQSLDQGLQFLIQYYNGEERAKGNILERFSAQQFPDLHSELNLSSLELGDSALYFCASSLTSGSMNEQFFGPGTRLTVL.

The genes are TRBV19 and TRBJ1-4, with a possible D match to TRBD1 (6 bases). The CDR3 is 15 amino acids. Trimming stripped 3 bases from V and 5 bases from J, with 13 bases between. Per the germline V gene, CDR1 is LNHDA and CDR2 is SQIVND (reference sequence). The CDR3 nucleotides are TGTGCCAGTAGTATTTCCGGACAGTGGAATGAAAAACTGTTTTTT. Its protein is CASSISGQWNEKLFF.

The chain couples TRBV6-4 to TRBJ2-7; 8 bases fit TRBD2. The V segment lost 6 bases and the J segment 9 bases; nucleotides outside the gene matches: 16. This CDR3 spans 15 amino acids. Germline CDR1 is MRHNA and CDR2 is SNTAGT. The CDR3 is CASSPLGSGRFGQYF. In DNA form, the CDR3 reads TGTGCCAGCAGCCCCCTGGGGAGCGGGAGATTTGGGCAGTACTTC.

The chain combines TRBV6-5 with TRBJ2-1; 7 nucleotides agree with TRBD2. The germline V gene has CDR1 MNHEY and CDR2 SVGAGI. This CDR3 is built from 15 residues. V lost 8 bases and J lost 0; bases outside the gene matches: 7. CDR3 amino acids: CASSPGGPSYNEQFF. The CDR3 DNA follows: TGTGCCAGCTCCCCGGGAGGCCCCTCCTACAATGAGCAGTTCTTC.

This chain connects TRBV7-3 to TRBJ2-1; 7 bases line up with TRBD2. V gave up 5 bases and J gave up 5 bases; unmatched junction bases: 9. CDR1 is SGHTA and CDR2 is FQGTGA in the germline V gene. The CDR3 is 15 amino acids. The chain's CDR3 is CASSQTGTTNNEQFF. The CDR3 DNA follows: TGTGCCAGCAGCCAGACCGGGACTACCAACAATGAGCAGTTCTTC. Supplemented by reference TRBV7-3 and TRBJ2-1, the full variable domain reads GAGVSQTPSNKVTEKGKYVELRCDPISGHTALYWYRQSLGQGPEFLIYFQGTGAADDSGLPNDRFFAVRPEGSVSTLKIQRTERGDSAVYLCASSQTGTTNNEQFFGPGTRLTVL.

This chain joins TRBV4-2 and TRBJ2-5, with TRBD2 identical over 12 bases. Near its end, the DNA agrees better with TRBJ2-7, so the J call may be wrong. Germline loops: CDR1 LGHNA, CDR2 YNFKEQ. The CDR3 has 20 amino acids. DNA for the CDR3: TGTGCCAGCAGCCGGAACCCTCAGACTAGCGGGGGACCAAGCTCCTACGAGCAGTACTTC. It is translated as CASSRNPQTSGGPSSYEQYF.

The chain recombines TRBV7-2 with TRBJ1-6, with D possibly being TRBD1 (5 bases). V was trimmed by 3 bases and J by 1 base, leaving 7 bases between them. The CDR3 is 15 amino acids. CDR1 is SGHTA and CDR2 is FQGNSA in the germline V gene. The DNA of the CDR3 is TGTGCCAGCAGCTTGCAGGGTTCCTATAATTCACCCCTCCACTTT. Translated: CASSLQGSYNSPLHF.

V and J are TRBV5-4 and TRBJ2-5; TRBD1 is a possible D gene (8 bases). There are 15 residues in the CDR3. V was clipped by 2 bases and J by 4 bases, with 15 bases between them. From germline, CDR1 is SGHNT and CDR2 YYREEE (reference sequence). CDR3 DNA sequence: TGTGCCAGCAGCTTCGCGAACAGGGGGGGAGAGACCCAGTACTTC. Protein product: CASSFANRGGETQYF. Based on the CDR3 plus reference TRBV5-4 and TRBJ2-5, the full variable domain is ETGVTQSPTHLIKTRGQQVTLRCSSQSGHNTVSWYQQALGQGPQFIFQYYREEENGRGNFPPRFSGLQFPNYSSELNVNALELDDSALYLCASSFANRGGETQYFGPGTRLLVL.

J is TRBJ2-3 and V is TRBV13, with TRBD1 matching over 7 bases. Germline CDR1 is PRHDT and CDR2 is FYEKMQ (reference sequence). J lost 7 bases, V lost 2 bases, and 6 bases had no gene match. CDR3 length: 14 amino acids. DNA for the CDR3: TGTGCCAGCAGCTTATATGGCAGGGGGAATACGCAGTATTTT. Protein sequence: CASSLYGRGNTQYF.

V usage is TRBV28 and J usage is TRBJ1-4; tentative D call: TRBD1 (5 bases). The germline V gene encodes CDR1 MDHEN and CDR2 SYDVKM. V lost 4 bases, J lost 4 bases, and 16 bases lay in between. The CDR3 spans 16 residues. CDR3 coding DNA: TGTGCCAGCAGTTCCTCGGGGGGATTGGGTAATGAAAAACTGTTTTTT. Protein sequence: CASSSSGGLGNEKLFF.

The V call is TRBV11-3, the J call TRBJ1-4; 7 bases are a match to TRBD1. V trimming: 1 base; J trimming: 0 bases; junction bases outside the gene matches: 8. The length of the CDR3 is 18 residues. Germline loops: CDR1 SGHNT, CDR2 YENEEA. CDR3 sequence: CASSLALRGQATNEKLFF. In DNA form, the CDR3 reads TGTGCCAGCAGCTTAGCCCTAAGGGGGCAGGCAACTAATGAAAAACTGTTTTTT.

The V and J genes are TRBV19 and TRBJ1-4; possible D gene TRBD1, 5 bases. Trimming stripped 9 bases from V and 3 bases from J, with 29 bases between. The CDR3 runs 19 residues. Germline values: CDR1 LNHDA, CDR2 SQIVND (reference sequence). Here the CDR3 DNA reads TGTGCCAGCCCACAGGTTCCCCAGGGTAAGGAAGGGGCTAATGAAAAACTGTTTTTT. Protein: CASPQVPQGKEGANEKLFF.

The chain has TRBV6-5 and TRBJ1-2; 7 bases are shared with TRBD1. Germline trimming cut 5 bases from V and 6 bases from J; bases unmatched to any gene: 12. Germline V gives CDR1 MNHEY, CDR2 SVGAGI. The CDR3 is 15 amino acids. The CDR3 coding sequence is TGTGCCAGCAGTCCGCCCGCGACAGGGCCGCATGGCTACACCTTC. Its translation: CASSPPATGPHGYTF.

The genes are TRBV27 and TRBJ1-3; 8 nucleotides line up with TRBD1. The germline gives CDR1 MNHEY, CDR2 SMNVEV (reference sequence). V lost 6 bases and J lost 1; bases outside the gene matches: 2. The CDR3 has 14 amino acids. The CDR3 sequence is CASSRTGSGNTIYF. The CDR3 bases are TGTGCCAGCAGCCGGACAGGGTCTGGAAACACCATATATTTT.

The V and J genes are TRBV11-2 and TRBJ2-3; D is ambiguous. Trimming stripped 3 bases from V and 5 bases from J, with 21 bases between. Per germline, CDR1 SGHAT and CDR2 FQNNGV. There are 17 residues in the CDR3. The CDR3: CASSFDFYPVPVDTQYF. The CDR3 DNA reads as TGTGCCAGCAGCTTCGATTTTTATCCTGTCCCGGTAGATACGCAGTATTTT.

The chain employs TRBV5-8 and TRBJ1-4; 7 positions match TRBD1. The ends lost 4 bases at V and 1 base at J; junction bases unmatched: 10. Germline CDR1 reads SGHTS; CDR2 reads YDEGEE. This CDR3 region has 17 residues. CDR3 sequence reads: CASSANRGPLTNEKLFF. CDR3 DNA: TGTGCCAGCAGCGCCAACAGGGGACCCTTAACTAATGAAAAACTGTTTTTT.

This chain connects TRBV4-1 to TRBJ1-3; TRBD1 is a possible D gene (5 bases). Looked up from germline, CDR1 is MGHRA and CDR2 is YSYEKL. Trimming took off 0 bases at V and 3 bases at J, with 12 bases between the two ends. The CDR3 spans 16 residues. CDR3: CASSQDRTRGGNTIYF. The CDR3 nucleotides read TGCGCCAGCAGCCAAGACAGGACAAGAGGTGGAAACACCATATATTTT.

The chain combines TRBV27 with TRBJ2-1, with TRBD2 as a possible D gene (6 bases). The germline V and J ends were trimmed by 5 bases and 2 bases, with 10 bases remaining between them. Germline assignment: CDR1 MNHEY and CDR2 SMNVEV (reference sequence). The CDR3 length is 14 residues. In nucleotides, the CDR3 is TGTGCCAGCAGTGATGGGGGGACCTACAATGAGCAGTTCTTC. It encodes CASSDGGTYNEQFF.

The gene calls are TRBV9 and TRBJ1-4; D gene uncertain. V was trimmed by 4 bases and J by 4 bases, leaving 11 bases between them. The CDR3 sequence is 14 residues long. The germline V gene encodes CDR1 SGDLS and CDR2 YYNGEE. The CDR3 coding sequence is TGTGCCAGCAGCCCTCTGGGCAGTAATGAAAAACTGTTTTTT. Translated: CASSPLGSNEKLFF. Full variable domain (outside the CDR3, taken from reference TRBV9 and TRBJ1-4): DSGVTQTPKHLITATGQRVTLRCSPRSGDLSVYWYQQSLDQGLQFLIQYYNGEERAKGNILERFSAQQFPDLHSELNLSSLELGDSALYFCASSPLGSNEKLFFGSGTQLSVL.

This chain connects TRBV9 to TRBJ2-2, with D maybe TRBD2 (5 bases). CDR3 size: 14 residues. V was cut by 7 bases and J by 7 bases, with 17 bases left in between. From germline, CDR1 is SGDLS and CDR2 YYNGEE. The CDR3 protein is CASSVLPSRGELFF. CDR3 nucleotides: TGTGCCAGCTCCGTACTGCCTAGCCGCGGGGAGCTGTTTTTT.

The genes are TRBV6-6 and TRBJ2-2, with 11 bases identical to TRBD2. There are 16 residues in the CDR3. Per germline, CDR1 MNHNY and CDR2 SVGAGI (reference sequence). V was pared by 10 bases and J by 1 base, with 8 bases of the junction left unmatched. DNA of the CDR3: TGTGCCACGAGTAGCGGGAGGGGAGGGAACACCGGGGAGCTGTTTTTT. Amino acid sequence: CATSSGRGGNTGELFF.

The V and J genes are TRBV7-2 and TRBJ1-4; 11 bases map to TRBD1. Germline loops: CDR1 SGHTA, CDR2 FQGNSA. V lost 3 bases to trimming and J lost 7 bases; unmatched junction nucleotides: 4. CDR3 size: 15 residues. The CDR3, as DNA: TGTGCCAGCAGCTTCCTCGGGACAGGGGGTGAAAAACTGTTTTTT. Translating it yields CASSFLGTGGEKLFF.

The gene calls are TRBV6-9 and TRBJ2-5; D ambiguous. The CDR3 extends over 12 amino acids. The germline gives CDR1 MNHGY, CDR2 SVAAGI. V gave up 2 bases and J gave up 10 bases, with 11 bases separating them. CDR3 loop: CASSYPHWFQYF. The CDR3 DNA follows: TGTGCCAGCAGTTATCCCCACTGGTTCCAGTACTTC.

The chain uses TRBV7-3 and TRBJ1-3, with a tentative D call TRBD1 (6 bases). The germline V and J ends were trimmed by 6 bases and 1 base, with 10 bases remaining between them. CDR3 length: 14 amino acids. The germline V gene encodes CDR1 SGHTA and CDR2 FQGTGA. CDR3 DNA: TGTGCCAGCAGTTGGGGGCCGTCTGGAAACACCATATATTTT. It codes for CASSWGPSGNTIYF.

V is TRBV7-9 and J is TRBJ2-7, with 9 bases fitting TRBD2. CDR3 length equals 15 residues. V shed 5 bases and J 5 bases; nucleotides not matched to a gene: 10. Germline V lookup: CDR1 SEHNR, CDR2 FQNEAQ (reference sequence). The CDR3 DNA reads TGTGCCAGCAGCCCTAGTATTAGCGGGAGAGACGAGCAGTACTTC. Its translation: CASSPSISGRDEQYF.

The chain joins TRBV2 to TRBJ2-2, with TRBD1 matching over 7 bases. The CDR3 loop spans 15 amino acids. The trim removed 5 bases at V and 7 bases at J, leaving 10 bases unmatched. In germline, CDR1 is SNHLY, CDR2 FYNNEI. CDR3 coding DNA: TGTGCCAGCAGTCTCCAGGGGGTAGAGAACGGGGAGCTGTTTTTT. This translates into CASSLQGVENGELFF.